This TCR beta chain emerged from a study of blood T cell repertoires in COVID-19. Looking at the study overall: Both acute and convalescent COVID-19 samples were obtained from the United States, Italy and Spain. PBMCs, B-cell-depleted T cells, or T cells were the source of the cDNA or gDNA that made up the material.

This CDR3 comprises 13 residues. The V and J ends lost 3 bases and 1 base respectively, with 5 bases between them. Authors' analysis steps: The assay estimated nucleated cells by amplifying reference gene primers. The method was immunoSEQ multiplex PCR; TCRdb's version includes in-frame clones alone and lacks a portion of them. D and trimming were read from the DNA, whereas the V and J calls and clone size are those reported in that table. Of about 130,000 clones in the sample, approximately 80% were seen once. The clonotype was recovered from a woman aged 60-75 years with acute or convalescent COVID-19. This chain connects TRBV12-3 or TRBV12-4 to TRBJ2-3; D is undetermined. Sequencing was done on a sample of peripheral blood. For the CDR3, the DNA is TGTGCCAGCAGTTTCTTCGGCACAGATACGCAGTATTTT. It specifies CASSFFGTDTQYF.